This TCR beta chain is drawn from a study of OX40 agonist ivuxolimab in advanced cancers. At the level of the study: Patients enrolled in dose escalation were diagnosed with hepatocellular carcinoma, melanoma, renal cell or head and neck cancer. Findings and limits, study-wide: Some nonresponders likewise displayed low normalized T-cell clonal expansion.

In the case of this clone: Antigen specificity is unknown.

CDR1 is SEHNR and CDR2 is FQNEAQ in the germline V gene (reference sequence). Trimming took 2 bases from V and 5 from J, leaving 10 bases between them. The CDR3 loop spans 14 amino acids. Assay used: immunoSEQ multiplex PCR; TCRdb lists only in-frame clones, some missing. Here the sample spans 40,000 or so clones, roughly nine tenths being singletons. The gene calls are TRBV7-9 and TRBJ2-1; D ambiguous. The material sequenced was CD4+ or CD8+ T cells sorted from blood, taken in a trial of the OX40 agonist ivuxolimab. The sequence came from an adult with an advanced solid tumor such as melanoma, head and neck, liver or kidney cancer. As DNA, the CDR3 is TGTGCCAGCAGCTTAATTGCAGGCAACAATGAGCAGTTCTTC. Translation gives CASSLIAGNNEQFF.